This T cell receptor (beta chain) was found in a study of radiotherapy plus CTLA-4 blockade in lung cancer (dated by TCRdb to the late 2010s). Notes on the research overall: Among the enrolled patients, 15% to 20% had an objective response, and roughly 30% reached disease control. Study-wide conclusions, independent of this receptor: After treatment with radiotherapy and ipilimumab, TCR clones that came from tumors expanded in the peripheral blood. The strongest predictors of response, as reported, were early dynamic changes in blood T cell clones along with a rise in serum interferon-beta after radiation.

A word on this clone: Its recognized antigen is unknown. The input lacks base qualities; no much larger clone sits a single base away.

In this study, focal radiation therapy paired with CTLA-4 blockade (ipilimumab) was tested in patients who had chemo-refractory metastatic non-small-cell lung cancer. Library preparation employed the immunoSEQ multiplex PCR assay. TCRdb obtained this table from immuneACCESS and retained in-frame rearrangements with V and J assigned. These tables miss some clones; where compared with another copy, unresolved V genes account for less than half of the shortfall, and the remainder is unexplained. In all, the sample holds 80,000 to 100,000 clones, and 65% to 85% of those were seen once. The ten largest clones represent around 3% of the sample. The sample in question was peripheral blood, obtained from a patient treated with radiotherapy plus ipilimumab. This TCR was recovered from a human donor with non-small cell lung cancer who had a partial response to radiotherapy plus ipilimumab. Some clones in this sample may be carry-over from other donors' samples.

The bases read TGCAGCGTTGAAGACCCGACAGGGGGGAACTATGGCTACACCTTC. Its translation is CSVEDPTGGNYGYTF. The V and J segments used are TRBV29-1 and TRBJ1-2, with 9 bases matching TRBD1. The cysteine opens and the phenylalanine closes a CDR3 of 15 amino acids. Here the CDR3 DNA is all that survives: 45 bases in frame from base 1. The germline V gene gives CDR1 as SQVTM and CDR2 as ANQGSEA. Clipping removes 0 bases from V and 2 bases from J, with 4 as the unmatched junction base count.